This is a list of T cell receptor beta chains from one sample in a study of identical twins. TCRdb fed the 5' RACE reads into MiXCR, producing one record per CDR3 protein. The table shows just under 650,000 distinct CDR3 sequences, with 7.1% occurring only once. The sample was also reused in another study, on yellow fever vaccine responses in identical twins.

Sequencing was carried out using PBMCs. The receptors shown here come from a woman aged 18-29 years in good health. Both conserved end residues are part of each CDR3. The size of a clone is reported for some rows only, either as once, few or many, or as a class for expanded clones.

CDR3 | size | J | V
CATSDTGPQLDTGELFF | many | TRBJ2-2 | TRBV24-1
CAISESKGATQPQHF | . | TRBJ1-5 | TRBV10-3
CATSTGGFNEQYF | few | TRBJ2-7 | TRBV25-1
CASSVAPTSGLGYEQYF | many | TRBJ2-7 | TRBV9
CASRGAQGGTTNEKLFF | few | TRBJ1-4 | TRBV5-1
CSARDRYRGALNYGYTF | many | TRBJ1-2 | TRBV20-1
CASSSDWDQPQHF | few | TRBJ1-5 | TRBV5-1
CASSPGLPNEQFF | . | TRBJ2-1 | TRBV18
CASSLDTYEQFF | . | TRBJ2-1 | TRBV5-8
CASSLIQPAMGTEAFF | many | TRBJ1-1 | TRBV5-1
CSVEGGQGGGETQYF | few | TRBJ2-5 | TRBV29-1
CASSRNGNEQFF | many | TRBJ2-1 | TRBV12-3/TRBV12-4
CASSNYTHSGANVLTF | . | TRBJ2-6 | TRBV21-1
CASSYNGRDLSTDTQYF | few | TRBJ2-3 | TRBV6-5
CARQGRAGKNTEAFF | . | TRBJ1-1 | TRBV2
CSARGPGQENEQYF | few | TRBJ2-7 | TRBV20-1
CASSAGQTMNTEAFF | few | TRBJ1-1 | TRBV5-1
CASSTGVHEQFF | . | TRBJ2-1 | TRBV19
CASSQGLAGDAYTDTQYF | few | TRBJ2-3 | TRBV7-3
CASSIGTSGTTDTQYF | many | TRBJ2-3 | TRBV12-3/TRBV12-4
CASREGGSDYEQYF | . | TRBJ2-7 | TRBV5-6
CASSPFLIGRATEAFF | many | TRBJ1-1 | TRBV27
CASSLDMPGQPQHF | . | TRBJ1-5 | TRBV12-3/TRBV12-4
CASSQEEVLAKQGGTQYF | . | TRBJ2-5 | TRBV14
CASSLLGQVHNEQFF | . | TRBJ2-1 | TRBV5-1
CSATQQESKNIQYF | . | TRBJ2-4 | TRBV20-1
CASSPQGTSEGEQFF | few | TRBJ2-1 | TRBV12-3/TRBV12-4
CSARNSESSYNEQFF | . | TRBJ2-1 | TRBV20-1
CASSSATGDRVEQYF | . | TRBJ2-7 | TRBV7-2
CASSSLDVNEQFF | many | TRBJ2-1 | TRBV5-1
CASSWGQGPLYSNSPLHF | few | TRBJ1-6 | TRBV5-1
CSTQGASTDTQYF | many | TRBJ2-3 | TRBV20-1
CSAETGAVAFF | . | TRBJ1-1 | TRBV29-1
CASSLAPLSAGELFF | few | TRBJ2-2 | TRBV7-9
CASSKGQGIYEQYF | few | TRBJ2-7 | TRBV7-9
CASSPGTGNYFYNEQFF | . | TRBJ2-1 | TRBV7-9
CSVEDSIRTGSTEAFF | . | TRBJ1-1 | TRBV29-1
CASGLVTRGLAALGTDTQYF | . | TRBJ2-3 | TRBV12-5
CASSLFRDSSYNEQFF | many | TRBJ2-1 | TRBV4-2
CAIQGRDLYEQYF | many | TRBJ2-7 | TRBV7-9
CASSLQTVSYGYTF | . | TRBJ1-2 | TRBV12-3/TRBV12-4
CASSSLGTGDQNFF | few | TRBJ1-1 | TRBV10-2
CASSYIPGQGAVEPQHF | few | TRBJ1-5 | TRBV6-5
CASSLGGLAGEETQYF | many | TRBJ2-5 | TRBV5-1
CASTPQGPSYNEQFF | . | TRBJ2-1 | TRBV28
CSVEDAAGANYEQYF | few | TRBJ2-7 | TRBV29-1
CAGRGTENSPLHF | many | TRBJ1-6 | TRBV10-3
CASSDPGTGAKNIQYF | many | TRBJ2-4 | TRBV28
CASSARVAGELFF | few | TRBJ2-2 | TRBV10-1
CASSDDRGSYEQYF | many | TRBJ2-7 | TRBV2
CAISEGQGDKQETQYF | few | TRBJ2-5 | TRBV10-3
CATLAGGRNTGELFF | many | TRBJ2-2 | TRBV6-1
CSAIQDRGGEQFF | many | TRBJ2-1 | TRBV20-1
CASSSTGGAGTGELFF | . | TRBJ2-2 | TRBV19
CASSHRGYSTDTQYF | . | TRBJ2-3 | TRBV7-9
CASSEHNQPQHF | . | TRBJ1-5 | TRBV6-1
CASTTGPTYEQYF | . | TRBJ2-7 | TRBV18
CASSKMGSGGYQETQYF | . | TRBJ2-5 | TRBV28
CASGLGEYVTGELFF | few | TRBJ2-2 | TRBV12-5
CASSFDGRTYNEQFF | . | TRBJ2-1 | TRBV12-3/TRBV12-4